Following are 10 T cell receptor beta chains from one sample sequenced in a study of Graves' ophthalmopathy and Graves' hyperthyroidism. TCR beta CDR3 amplification used RNA transcripts. The first-round RT-PCR employed HTBI primers together with the Qiagen OneStep RT-PCR kit. A multiplex PCR was then performed as the second round. In TCRdb, the multiplex PCR reads were re-called with MiXCR into one record per CDR3 protein. The data show over a million distinct CDR3 sequences, 35% to 45% seen once. Input material: peripheral blood or thyroid tissue (not recorded which). All receptors come from an adult man with Graves' hyperthyroidism.

This clonotype has a count of ten or more. The chain combines TRBV12-3 or TRBV12-4 with TRBJ2-2; D remains unclear. Trimming took off 5 bases at V and 5 bases at J, with 15 bases between the two ends. The length of the CDR3 is 15 residues. The CDR3 sequence is CASSVNTLVTGELFF. CDR3 in DNA: TGTGCCAGCAGTGTCAACACATTGGTGACCGGGGAGCTGTTTTTT.

Note on this clonotype: One end of the junction varies from germline; a read error may be responsible. V usage is TRBV10-3 and J usage is TRBJ2-7; a weak D match, TRBD2 (6 bases). Germline V lookup: CDR1 ENHRY, CDR2 SYGVKD. This CDR3 is 13 amino acids long. The CDR3 loop is CAISVSGTGELYF. For the CDR3, the DNA is TGTGCCATCAGTGTTAGCGGCACCGGGGAGCTGTACTTC.

This rearrangement joins TRBV11-3 to TRBJ2-2, with 9 positions matching TRBD1. V lost 0 bases and J lost 4; bases outside the gene matches: 3. This CDR3 has 16 amino acids. Germline V gives CDR1 SGHNT, CDR2 YENEEA. The CDR3 sequence: CASSLEDRGGTGELFF. The CDR3 DNA reads TGTGCCAGCAGCTTAGAGGACAGGGGTGGCACCGGGGAGCTGTTTTTT.

A remark on this clonotype: The CDR3 carries no conserved terminal phenylalanine or tryptophan, so it likely arises from a read error. The DNA is omitted, as the CDR3 cannot be located on it reliably, and the CDR3 follows TCRdb's listing. This chain links TRBV29-1 with TRBJ1-4; TRBD1 is the table's D call, not checked against the DNA. The CDR3 has 8 residues if both end residues are counted. Germline CDR1 SQVTM, CDR2 ANQGSEA. This CDR3 is CSARDRGY.

The CDR3 coding sequence is TGTGCCGGCAGCCGTGACAGGGGAGGGCATCAGCCCCAGCATTTT. It is translated as CAGSRDRGGHQPQHF. V is TRBV10-3 and J is TRBJ1-5; 8 bases map to TRBD1. V lost 11 bases to trimming and J lost 5 bases; unmatched junction nucleotides: 14. The germline V gene encodes CDR1 ENHRY and CDR2 SYGVKD. The CDR3 contains 15 residues.

On this clonotype: This may arise from a read error, as a much more abundant clone is one base away. The chain recombines TRBV20-1 with TRBJ2-5, with D possibly being TRBD1 (5 bases). This CDR3 contains 13 residues. Germline assignment: CDR1 DFQATT and CDR2 SNEGSKA (reference sequence). V gave up 0 bases and J gave up 5 bases, with 10 bases separating them. The DNA for the CDR3 is TGCAGTGCTAGAGATTCGACAGTTGAGACCCAGTACTTC. Translated, it gives CSARDSTVETQYF.

This clonotype has a count of ten or more. The chain has TRBV5-1 and TRBJ2-2; D is undetermined. Looked up from germline, CDR1 is SGHRS and CDR2 is YFSETQ. V was pared by 2 bases and J by 6 bases, with 14 bases between. CDR3 length: 15 residues. Here the CDR3 DNA reads TGCGCCAGCAGCTTTGTCGACACCATCGCCGGGGAGCTGTTTTTT. This codes for CASSFVDTIAGELFF.

This clonotype appeared many times. The junction does not match germline at one end; this may be a read error. The chain is built from TRBV12-3 or TRBV12-4 and TRBJ2-7, with a weak D call TRBD2 (5 bases). The CDR3 is 13 amino acids. CDR3 coding DNA: TGTGCCAGCAGTTACGGCATGGCCGGGGAGCTGTACTTC. Translation gives CASSYGMAGELYF.

Ten or more counts support this clonotype. The chain is built from TRBV7-2 and TRBJ2-5, with 9 bases that match TRBD2. This CDR3 region has 17 residues. Per germline, CDR1 SGHTA and CDR2 FQGNSA. V lost 2 bases and J lost 4; bases outside the gene matches: 11. The CDR3 nucleotides are TGTGCCAGCAGCTTAACAGTAGCGGGAGTTCTACGAGAGACCCAGTACTTC. Its translation: CASSLTVAGVLRETQYF.

This clonotype has ten or more counts. The chain couples TRBV4-1 to TRBJ2-5; 8 bases align to TRBD1. Looked up from germline, CDR1 is MGHRA and CDR2 is YSYEKL. V lost 2 bases, J lost 5 bases, and 7 bases stayed unmatched. CDR3 length equals 15 residues. DNA of the CDR3: TGCGCCAGCAGCCAACAGGACAGGGACTTTGAGACCCAGTACTTC. It is translated as CASSQQDRDFETQYF.